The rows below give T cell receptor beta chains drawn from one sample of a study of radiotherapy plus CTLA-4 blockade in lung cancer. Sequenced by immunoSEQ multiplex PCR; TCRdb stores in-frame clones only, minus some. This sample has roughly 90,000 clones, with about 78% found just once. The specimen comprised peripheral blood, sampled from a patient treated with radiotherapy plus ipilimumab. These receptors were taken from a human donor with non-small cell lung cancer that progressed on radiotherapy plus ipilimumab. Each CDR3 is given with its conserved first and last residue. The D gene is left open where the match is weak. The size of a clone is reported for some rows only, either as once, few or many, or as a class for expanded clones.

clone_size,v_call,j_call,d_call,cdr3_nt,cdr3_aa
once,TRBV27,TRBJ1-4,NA,TGTGCCAGCAGCCGGACTATTCAGCGGGCTAATGAAAAACTGTTTTTT,CASSRTIQRANEKLFF
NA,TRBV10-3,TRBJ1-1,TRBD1,TGTGCCATCAGGATGACAGGGGGCACTGAAGCTTTCTTT,CAIRMTGGTEAFF
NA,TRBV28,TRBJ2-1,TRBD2,TGTGCCAGCAGTTTCTGGACTAGCGGGGGAGGGAATGAGCAGTTCTTC,CASSFWTSGGGNEQFF
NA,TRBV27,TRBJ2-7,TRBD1,TGTGCCAGCAGTCCGAGATCGGGACAGGGCTACGAGCAGTACTTC,CASSPRSGQGYEQYF
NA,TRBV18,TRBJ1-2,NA,TGTGCCAGCTCAGAATACGTGGGGGATGGCTACACCTTC,CASSEYVGDGYTF
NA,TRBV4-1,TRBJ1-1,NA,TGCGCCAGCAGCCAAACAGAAAACACTGAAGCTTTCTTT,CASSQTENTEAFF
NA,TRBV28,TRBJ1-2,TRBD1,TGTGCCAGCAGTCCCCGGACAGGGGTTTTCTATGGCTACACCTTC,CASSPRTGVFYGYTF
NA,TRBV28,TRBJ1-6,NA,TGTGCCAGCAGGAGGGGGGTGGAATACAATTCACCCCTCCACTTT,CASRRGVEYNSPLHF
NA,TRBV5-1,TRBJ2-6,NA,TGCGCCAGCAGCTCGGACTGGTCTGGGGCCAACGTCCTGACTTTC,CASSSDWSGANVLTF
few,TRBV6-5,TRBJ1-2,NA,TGTGCCAGCACCCATGGTTCCCAGGGTGGGTATGGCTACACCTTC,CASTHGSQGGYGYTF
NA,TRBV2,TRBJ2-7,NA,TGTGCCAGCAGTGAACATGGACGGGCCTCCTACGAGCAGTACTTC,CASSEHGRASYEQYF
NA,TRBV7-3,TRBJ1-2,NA,TGTGCCAGCAGCCCATTTACCGGGAGCAGCTATGGCTACACCTTC,CASSPFTGSSYGYTF
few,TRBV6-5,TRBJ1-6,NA,TGTGCCAGCCAAGCGCCCTCCGGCTATAATTCACCCCTCCACTTT,CASQAPSGYNSPLHF
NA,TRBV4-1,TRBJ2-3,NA,TGCGCCAGCAGCCAAGGCGCGGGAACAGATACGCAGTATTTT,CASSQGAGTDTQYF
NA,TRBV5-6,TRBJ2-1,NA,TGTGCCAGCAGCGGTCTCGGGGGCAATGAGCAGTTCTTC,CASSGLGGNEQFF
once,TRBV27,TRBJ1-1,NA,TGTGCCAGCAGTTACAGGGCGAACACTGAAGCTTTCTTT,CASSYRANTEAFF
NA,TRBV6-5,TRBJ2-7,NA,TGTGCCAGCAGTTACTCTCCAGCCCAGGAGCAGTACTTC,CASSYSPAQEQYF
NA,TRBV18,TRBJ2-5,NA,TGTGCCAGCTCACCTCCGACCTCCCGAGAGACCCAGTACTTC,CASSPPTSRETQYF
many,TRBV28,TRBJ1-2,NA,TGTGCCAGCAGTTTGCGCCTTGGGGGCCTCGGCTATGGCTACACCTTC,CASSLRLGGLGYGYTF
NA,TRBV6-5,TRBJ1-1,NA,TGTGCCACCAGGCTCGGGGGAAACACTGAAGCTTTCTTT,CATRLGGNTEAFF
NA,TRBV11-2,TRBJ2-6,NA,TGTGCCAGCATCCTGGGGCTATCTGGGGCCAACGTCCTGACTTTC,CASILGLSGANVLTF
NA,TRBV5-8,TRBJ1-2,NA,TGTGCCAGCAGCCCGACCGCTAACTATGGCTACACCTTC,CASSPTANYGYTF
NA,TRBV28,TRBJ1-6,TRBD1,TGTGGAACCGGGACAGGGTACAATTCACCCCTCCACTTT,CGTGTGYNSPLHF
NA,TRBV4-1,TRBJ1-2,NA,TGCGCCAGCAGCCAAGATATCGAGCGCCCGCGGGGTGGCTACACCTTC,CASSQDIERPRGGYTF
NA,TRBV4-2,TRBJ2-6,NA,TGTGCCAGCAGCTCTTCTGGGGCCAACGTCCTGACTTTC,CASSSSGANVLTF
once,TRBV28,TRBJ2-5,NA,TGTGCCAGCAGTTTACTAGGAGTAAGTTCCCTCCAAGAGACCCAGTACTTC,CASSLLGVSSLQETQYF
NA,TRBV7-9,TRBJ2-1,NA,TGTGCCAGCAGCTTATTGGCAGGGGATGAGCAGTTCTTC,CASSLLAGDEQFF
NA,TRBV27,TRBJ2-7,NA,TGTGCCAGCAGTTCACAGATCCCGACAGAGATTTCCTACGAGCAGTACTTC,CASSSQIPTEISYEQYF
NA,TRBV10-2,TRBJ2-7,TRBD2,TGCGCCAGCAGTGATTTAACTAGCGGGCGGGTCTCCTACGAGCAGTACTTC,CASSDLTSGRVSYEQYF
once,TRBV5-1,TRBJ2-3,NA,TGCGCCAGCAGCTGGGGACAACAGGGTTCTTCAGATACGCAGTATTTT,CASSWGQQGSSDTQYF
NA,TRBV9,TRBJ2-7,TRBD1,TGTGCCAGCAGCGCCCGGACAGGAAAGACCCACGAGCAGTACTTC,CASSARTGKTHEQYF
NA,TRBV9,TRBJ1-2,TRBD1,TGTGCCAGCAGCGCACAGGGGGACTATGGCTACACCTTC,CASSAQGDYGYTF
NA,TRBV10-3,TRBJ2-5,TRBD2,TGTGCCATCAGTGAGTCGAGCGGGGGGCAAGAGACCCAGTACTTC,CAISESSGGQETQYF
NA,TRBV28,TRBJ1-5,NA,TGTGCCAGCAGGAGAGCCGGGACAAATAATCAGCCCCAGCATTTT,CASRRAGTNNQPQHF
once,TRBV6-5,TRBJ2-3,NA,TGTGCCAGCAAAAGAGACCGTAGCACAGATACGCAGTATTTT,CASKRDRSTDTQYF
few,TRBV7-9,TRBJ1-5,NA,TGTGCCAGCAGCTTAGCAGGGGCCAATCAGCCCCAGCATTTT,CASSLAGANQPQHF
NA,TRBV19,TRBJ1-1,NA,TGTGCCAGTAGTATTGCAGCTATCACTGAAGCTTTCTTT,CASSIAAITEAFF
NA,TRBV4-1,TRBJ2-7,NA,TGCGCCAGCAGCCAATGGCCCCGGGGATCTTCCTACGAGCAGTACTTC,CASSQWPRGSSYEQYF
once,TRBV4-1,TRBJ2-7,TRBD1,TGCGCCAGCAGCCACGGGACAGCCAGCTCCTACGAGCAGTACTTC,CASSHGTASSYEQYF
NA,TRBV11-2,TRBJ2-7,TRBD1,TGTGCCAGCAGCCAGGAGAGGGACAGCTCCTACGAGCAGTACTTC,CASSQERDSSYEQYF
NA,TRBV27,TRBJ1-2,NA,TGTGCCCCCCACGCCCGCGGGGATTTCCGTGGCTACACCTTC,CAPHARGDFRGYTF
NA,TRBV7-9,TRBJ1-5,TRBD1,TGTGCCAGCAGCCCCCGGGACAGTAATGATCAGCCCCAGCATTTT,CASSPRDSNDQPQHF
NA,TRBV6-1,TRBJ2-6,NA,TGTGCCTCGCGGGGGCGCTTCTCTGGGGCCAACGTCCTGACTTTC,CASRGRFSGANVLTF
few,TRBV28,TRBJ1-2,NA,TGTGCCAGCAGCCGTAACCACGGGTCCGGCGGCTACACCTTC,CASSRNHGSGGYTF
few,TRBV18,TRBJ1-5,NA,TGTGCCAGCTCACTCTCGGCAGATAATCAGCCCCAGCATTTT,CASSLSADNQPQHF
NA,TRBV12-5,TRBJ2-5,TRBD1,TGTGCTAGTGGTTCCGGGACAGGGGAACAAAAGACCCAGTACTTC,CASGSGTGEQKTQYF